These T cell receptor beta chains were read from a single sample in a study of beta chain features in type 1 diabetes. Assay used: immunoSEQ multiplex PCR; TCRdb lists only in-frame clones, some missing. The sample has fewer than 450,000 clones, less than 15% seen once. The specimen sequenced was naive CD4+ T cells from blood. These receptors originate from a woman aged 18-29 years with type 1 diabetes. CDR3s include the opening cysteine and the closing phenylalanine or tryptophan. A D gene is named only where the DNA matches it firmly. Where a row states a size, it is once, few, many or the class of an expanded clone; other rows omit it.

v_call	clone_size	j_call	d_call	cdr3_aa	cdr3_nt
TRBV5-4	.	TRBJ1-2	.	CASSREGGYTF	TGTGCCAGCAGCAGGGAGGGTGGCTACACCTTC
TRBV18	.	TRBJ2-1	.	CASSPSDGDNEQFF	TGTGCCAGCTCACCATCCGACGGAGACAATGAGCAGTTCTTC
TRBV5-1	.	TRBJ2-7	.	CASSLGLRLTGEQYF	TGCGCCAGCAGCTTGGGCTTAAGGCTTACGGGGGAGCAGTACTTC
TRBV19	.	TRBJ1-2	.	CASRGTGINYGYTF	TGTGCCAGCCGCGGGACGGGGATTAACTATGGCTACACCTTC
TRBV28	.	TRBJ1-2	.	CASSPSTDGYTF	TGTGCCAGCAGTCCTAGTACGGATGGCTACACCTTC
TRBV23-1	few	TRBJ2-7	TRBD2	CASSQPSGTRPPEQYF	TGCGCCAGCAGTCAACCCTCCGGGACTAGGCCCCCCGAGCAGTACTTC
TRBV7-6	few	TRBJ2-7	TRBD2	CASSLGVEAGGLEQYF	TGTGCCAGCAGCTTAGGAGTTGAAGCGGGAGGTCTCGAGCAGTACTTC
TRBV30	.	TRBJ2-2	.	CAWSSVTGELFF	TGTGCCTGGAGTTCGGTCACCGGGGAGCTGTTTTTT
TRBV5-1	few	TRBJ2-1	TRBD2	CASSTYPGLAVSEQFF	TGCGCCAGCAGCACATACCCGGGACTAGCTGTCTCTGAGCAGTTCTTC
TRBV18	few	TRBJ1-2	TRBD1	CASSLGTAYGYTF	TGTGCCAGCTCACTAGGGACAGCCTATGGCTACACCTTC
TRBV28	.	TRBJ2-7	.	CASSSPSDRRVQYEQYF	TGTGCCAGCAGTTCACCCTCCGACAGGCGGGTACAATACGAGCAGTACTTC
TRBV2	few	TRBJ2-7	TRBD1	CASSSPRDRDYEQYF	TGTGCCAGCAGTTCCCCCCGGGACAGGGACTACGAGCAGTACTTC
TRBV11-2	.	TRBJ2-5	.	CASSLLGRRGETQYF	TGTGCCAGCAGCTTACTTGGGCGGAGAGGGGAGACCCAGTACTTC
TRBV29-1	.	TRBJ1-1	.	CSVSGRLNTEAFF	TGCAGCGTTAGCGGACGGTTGAACACTGAAGCTTTCTTT
TRBV7-9	.	TRBJ1-2	.	CASSSATGNRVTNYGYTF	TGTGCCAGCAGCTCCGCCACGGGTAATCGGGTGACCAACTATGGCTACACCTTC
TRBV5-4	few	TRBJ2-5	.	CASSILPTETQYF	TGTGCCAGCAGCATTCTTCCTACAGAGACCCAGTACTTC
TRBV6-6	.	TRBJ2-7	.	CASRPPGSSGEQYF	TGTGCCAGCAGACCCCCCGGGAGCTCTGGCGAGCAGTACTTC
TRBV19	few	TRBJ2-1	.	CASSRDTNNEQFF	TGTGCCAGTAGTAGGGACACTAACAATGAGCAGTTCTTC
TRBV7-9	.	TRBJ2-1	.	CASSLGGSGNEQFF	TGTGCCAGCAGCTTAGGGGGTAGCGGCAATGAGCAGTTCTTC
TRBV28	.	TRBJ1-2	TRBD1	CASSTGGFGYTF	TGTGCCAGCTCAACAGGGGGCTTTGGCTACACCTTC
TRBV7-9	few	TRBJ1-1	TRBD1	CASSPPGTVNTEAFF	TGTGCCAGCAGCCCCCCCGGGACAGTGAACACTGAAGCTTTCTTT
TRBV7-9	.	TRBJ2-3	TRBD1	CAIQGASDTQYF	TGTGCCATCCAGGGGGCCTCCGATACGCAGTATTTT
TRBV18	.	TRBJ2-3	TRBD2	CASSPRREWGTDTQYF	TGTGCCAGCTCACCGAGGCGGGAGTGGGGCACAGATACGCAGTATTTT
TRBV29-1	few	TRBJ1-3	.	CSVGSVQGNTIYF	TGCAGCGTTGGCTCAGTACAAGGAAACACCATATATTTT
TRBV9	.	TRBJ1-4	.	CASSPGTRGGNEKLFF	TGTGCCAGCAGCCCCGGGACTAGGGGCGGTAATGAAAAACTGTTTTTT
TRBV10-2	few	TRBJ2-2	TRBD1	CASRQGKLTGELFF	TGCGCCAGCCGACAGGGAAAACTTACCGGGGAGCTGTTTTTT
TRBV7-9	few	TRBJ2-1	.	CASSPVGGVKHNEQFF	TGTGCCAGCAGCCCAGTTGGAGGCGTGAAACACAATGAGCAGTTCTTC
TRBV6-6	.	TRBJ2-3	.	CASSGTTDTQYF	TGTGCCAGCAGTGGTACTACAGATACGCAGTATTTT
TRBV25-1	few	TRBJ2-1	.	CASSTWGPRSYNEQFF	TGTGCCAGCAGTACATGGGGCCCCCGATCCTACAATGAGCAGTTCTTC
TRBV15	.	TRBJ2-7	.	CATSKWTVSSYEQYF	TGTGCCACCAGCAAATGGACAGTTAGCTCCTACGAGCAGTACTTC
TRBV13	few	TRBJ2-5	.	CASSLVLVEETQYF	TGTGCCAGCAGCTTAGTACTAGTAGAAGAGACCCAGTACTTC
TRBV12-5	.	TRBJ2-5	TRBD1	CASGWGTGQETQYF	TGTGCTAGTGGCTGGGGGACAGGCCAAGAGACCCAGTACTTC